The 25 T cell receptor beta chains presented below share a single source sample, sequenced in a study of blood T cells in healthy people across ages. A second PCR of 7 to 11 cycles used a sample-barcoded 5' primer and a J-beta primer mix. MiXCR, applied by TCRdb to the 5' RACE reads, yields one record per CDR3 protein. This table has 1.5 million to 2 million distinct CDR3 sequences, around 35% appearing once. Sequenced input: blood. All receptors come from a woman in her thirties in good health.

The chain joins TRBV14 to TRBJ1-5; tentative D call: TRBD1 (5 bases). Trimming removed 4 bases at V and 4 bases at J, with 14 bases between. This CDR3 has 15 amino acids. The germline V gene encodes CDR1 SGHDN and CDR2 FVKESK. CDR3 sequence reads: CASSPGGTLNQPQHF. The CDR3 DNA follows: TGTGCCAGCAGCCCGGGGGGGACCCTAAATCAGCCCCAGCATTTT.

This clonotype was seen a few times. V usage is TRBV27 and J usage is TRBJ1-4; 9 bases align to TRBD1. V lost 4 bases and J lost 7; bases outside the gene matches: 7. This CDR3 is built from 15 residues. The germline CDR1 and CDR2 sequences are MNHEY and SMNVEV (reference sequence). The DNA for the CDR3 is TGTGCCAGCAGTTCCGGGACAGGGAGGGGTGAAAAACTGTTTTTT. Its translation is CASSSGTGRGEKLFF.

The J gene is TRBJ1-1, the V gene TRBV10-3, with D tentatively TRBD1 (6 bases). The CDR3 has 16 amino acids. Per the germline V gene, CDR1 is ENHRY and CDR2 is SYGVKD. V lost 6 bases and J 0 bases, leaving 17 bases between the germline ends. The DNA for the CDR3 is TGTGCCATCAGCGGGACATTGGCAACTATGAACACTGAAGCTTTCTTT. Its translation is CAISGTLATMNTEAFF.

The rearrangement joins TRBV28 to TRBJ2-1; D is perhaps TRBD1 (5 bases). Germline CDR1 MDHEN, CDR2 SYDVKM. This CDR3 has 15 amino acids. The V end lost 2 bases, the J end lost 6 bases, and 14 bases lay between the germline ends. CDR3 sequence reads: CASSLQGQVINEQFF. CDR3 nucleotide sequence: TGTGCCAGCAGTTTACAGGGTCAAGTAATCAATGAGCAGTTCTTC.

The J gene is TRBJ2-3, the V gene TRBV5-1; tentatively, D is TRBD2 (6 bases). V was clipped by 4 bases and J by 7 bases, with 13 bases between them. CDR1 is SGHRS and CDR2 is YFSETQ in the germline V gene. The CDR3 runs 13 residues. Written as DNA, the CDR3 is TGCGCCAGCAGCCGTGGAGGGGAGAATACGCAGTATTTT. It yields the protein CASSRGGENTQYF.

This clonotype showed up just a few times. The rearrangement uses TRBV7-9 and TRBJ2-7; 8 bases fit TRBD1. The CDR3 is made up of 15 amino acids. The V and J ends lost 5 bases and 4 bases, in that order; junction bases with no gene match: 10. Germline CDR1 is SEHNR and CDR2 is FQNEAQ (reference sequence). The CDR3, as DNA: TGTGCCAGCAGCCCAACGTGGACAGGGATGTACGAGCAGTACTTC. This encodes CASSPTWTGMYEQYF. Complete variable domain (other parts from reference TRBV7-9 and TRBJ2-7): DTGVSQNPRHKITKRGQNVTFRCDPISEHNRLYWYRQTLGQGPEFLTYFQNEAQLEKSRLLSDRFSAERPKGSFSTLEIQRTEQGDSAMYLCASSPTWTGMYEQYFGPGTRLTVT.

The chain joins TRBV19 to TRBJ2-1; D may correspond to TRBD1 or TRBD2 (5 bases each). Between the trimmed V and J ends, which lost 2 bases and 7 bases, there was a span of 18 bases. The germline CDR1 and CDR2 sequences are LNHDA and SQIVND (reference sequence). This CDR3 has 16 residues. The CDR3 spells CASSIHGGPEGNEQFF. CDR3 bases: TGTGCCAGTAGTATACATGGCGGGCCAGAGGGGAATGAGCAGTTCTTC.

This clonotype came up many times. The chain recombines TRBV29-1 with TRBJ2-6, with a possible D match to TRBD2 (7 bases). CDR1 and CDR2 (germline): SQVTM, ANQGSEA. Between the trimmed V and J ends, which lost 5 bases and 4 bases, there was a span of 15 bases. The CDR3 covers 15 residues. The DNA of the CDR3 is TGCAGCGTTCTAGGGGGAGGGGAAGGGGCCAACGTCCTGACTTTC. Its translation: CSVLGGGEGANVLTF.

The genes are TRBV7-9 and TRBJ2-5; 7 bases are shared with TRBD1. The end of the DNA aligns better with TRBJ2-7, so the J call may be wrong. In germline, CDR1 is SEHNR, CDR2 FQNEAQ (reference sequence). The CDR3 has 15 residues. The DNA for the CDR3 is TGTGCCAGCAGCCTTGCCGGGACAGAAGCCTACGAGCAGTACTTC. It encodes CASSLAGTEAYEQYF.

This clonotype was counted at least ten times. The gene calls are TRBV29-1 and TRBJ1-2; no clear D. The CDR3 loop spans 11 amino acids. V shed 5 bases and J shed 1 base, with 5 bases lying between them. The germline gives CDR1 SQVTM, CDR2 ANQGSEA. CDR3 in DNA: TGCAGCGTTAGCTTTAACTATGGCTACACCTTC. Its translation: CSVSFNYGYTF.

This rearrangement joins TRBV6-2 or TRBV6-3 to TRBJ2-7; either TRBD1 or TRBD2 may supply D (5 bases each). Germline V gene data show CDR1 as MNHEY and CDR2 as SVGEGT. This CDR3 spans 16 amino acids. V shed 8 bases and J shed 2 bases, with 22 bases lying between them. The CDR3 DNA reads TGTGCCAGCGGAAAACCCGGTGGGACCATGACCTACGAGCAGTACTTC. Amino acids: CASGKPGGTMTYEQYF.

This clonotype has just a few counts. The V and J genes are TRBV5-1 and TRBJ2-1; 7 bases fit TRBD2. Germline trimming cut 4 bases from V and 7 bases from J; bases unmatched to any gene: 8. CDR3 length: 14 amino acids. Germline loops: CDR1 SGHRS, CDR2 YFSETQ. The CDR3 sequence is CASSIPQGGNEQFF. For the CDR3, the DNA is TGCGCCAGCAGCATACCGCAGGGAGGGAATGAGCAGTTCTTC.

This clonotype was seen only a few times. CDR3 DNA: TGTGCCAGCAGTGAAGCGCGAGACTTGAGCTCCTACGAGCAGTACTTC. It is translated as CASSEARDLSSYEQYF. The chain couples TRBV6-1 to TRBJ2-7; D not resolved. V gave up 0 bases and J gave up 0 bases, with 12 bases separating them. In germline, CDR1 is MNHNS, CDR2 SASEGT. This CDR3 comprises 16 residues.

This chain links TRBV6-2 or TRBV6-3 with TRBJ2-1; a weak D match, TRBD1 (5 bases). The V gene lost 7 bases and the J gene lost 0 bases, with 13 bases spanning the gap. This CDR3 comprises 15 residues. The V gene's germline CDR1 is MNHEY and CDR2 SVGEGT. CDR3 DNA sequence: TGTGCCAGCAATTTAAGACAGAGCTCCTACAATGAGCAGTTCTTC. It yields the protein CASNLRQSSYNEQFF.

The chain is built from TRBV20-1 and TRBJ1-2; no clear D gene. V was trimmed by 6 bases and J by 2 bases, leaving 10 bases between them. This CDR3 region has 12 residues. The germline V gene encodes CDR1 DFQATT and CDR2 SNEGSKA (reference sequence). The CDR3 region has the DNA TGCAGTGCCTCGGAGAGAAACTATGGCTACACCTTC. It yields the protein CSASERNYGYTF.

The chain has TRBV6-5 and TRBJ2-5; TRBD2 matches 7 bases. Germline trimming cut 0 bases from V and 0 bases from J; bases unmatched to any gene: 1. CDR3 length equals 15 residues. Germline loops: CDR1 MNHEY, CDR2 SVGAGI. CDR3 in amino acids: CASSYSAGDQETQYF. CDR3 DNA sequence: TGTGCCAGCAGTTACTCTGCGGGGGACCAAGAGACCCAGTACTTC.

This clonotype was seen more than once but under ten times. The chain carries TRBV6-5 and TRBJ2-1; no reliable D call. The CDR3 consists of 15 residues. The V and J ends lost 0 bases and 1 base respectively, with 7 bases between them. Germline-derived CDR1 and CDR2 are MNHEY and SVGAGI. CDR3 protein: CASSYSMASYNEQFF. DNA of the CDR3: TGTGCCAGCAGTTACTCGATGGCATCCTACAATGAGCAGTTCTTC.

The rearrangement joins TRBV2 to TRBJ2-3, with D possibly TRBD1 on 5 matching bases. CDR3 length equals 15 residues. Germline V lookup: CDR1 SNHLY, CDR2 FYNNEI. The V and J ends lost 2 bases and 4 bases respectively, with 13 bases between them. In DNA, the CDR3 is TGTGCCAGCAGTGAATGGGGCCCCTTGGCAGATACGCAGTATTTT. This gives the protein CASSEWGPLADTQYF.

This clonotype was seen just once. A read error may account for a junction end that differs from germline. The rearrangement uses TRBV20-1 and TRBJ2-3; 8 bases are a match to TRBD1. This CDR3 comprises 18 residues. Germline CDR1 and CDR2: DFQATT and SNEGSKA (reference sequence). CDR3 in DNA: TGCAGCGCTAACAGGGGGAGCGGGTTTCGTACCCCTCCAGATACGCAGTATTTT. Its translation is CSANRGSGFRTPPDTQYF.

The chain joins TRBV20-1 to TRBJ2-5; TRBD1 or TRBD2 may be the D gene (6 bases each). There are 15 residues in the CDR3. V lost 1 base, J lost 5 bases, and 17 bases lay in between. From germline, CDR1 is DFQATT and CDR2 SNEGSKA (reference sequence). The CDR3 loop is CSARGGQGRFETQYF. The CDR3 DNA sequence: TGCAGTGCTAGAGGAGGCCAGGGGAGGTTCGAGACCCAGTACTTC.

This clonotype turned up a few times. CDR3 protein: CASSGDVRIQETQYF. CDR3 in DNA: TGTGCCAGCTCTGGCGACGTCCGCATACAAGAGACCCAGTACTTC. This chain joins TRBV6-6 and TRBJ2-5; the D is unclear. The CDR3 length is 15 residues. The V gene lost 8 bases and the J gene lost 2 bases, with 18 bases spanning the gap. The germline CDR1 and CDR2 sequences are MNHNY and SVGAGI (reference sequence).

This chain joins TRBV27 and TRBJ1-5; TRBD1 agrees at 7 bases. V was clipped by 5 bases and J by 4 bases; unmatched bases: 5. CDR1 and CDR2 (germline): MNHEY, SMNVEV (reference sequence). The CDR3 spans 14 residues. The CDR3 DNA is TGTGCCAGCAGTCCTACACAGGGGAATCAGCCCCAGCATTTT. It encodes CASSPTQGNQPQHF.

Only a few counts were recorded for this clonotype. This rearrangement joins TRBV12-3 or TRBV12-4 to TRBJ1-2, with D uncertain. The CDR3 runs 13 residues. Between the trimmed V and J ends, which lost 4 bases and 4 bases, there was a span of 10 bases. CDR3 sequence (DNA): TGTGCCAGCAGTTCGGACGGAGTCTATGGCTACACCTTC. It specifies CASSSDGVYGYTF.

A note on this clonotype: The germline gene is not matched at one end of the junction; a read error may be the cause. V usage is TRBV24-1 and J usage is TRBJ2-3; 8 bases agree with TRBD1. CDR3 length: 14 residues. Germline V gene lookup returns CDR1 KGHDR and CDR2 SFDVKD. Here the CDR3 reads CATSGGTGTNTQYF. The CDR3 coding sequence is TGTGCCACCAGTGGAGGGACAGGCACAAATACGCAGTATTTT.

Turning to this clonotype: This clone may be a read error of a much larger clone one base away. This chain connects TRBV29-1 to TRBJ2-4; TRBD2 is a possible D gene (6 bases). Judging by the DNA end, TRBJ2-5 fits better; the J call may be wrong. The length of the CDR3 is 12 residues. Germline CDR1 SQVTM, CDR2 ANQGSEA. This CDR3 is CSGFGGGETQYF. CDR3 coding DNA: TGCAGCGGTTTTGGGGGAGGAGAGACCCAGTACTTC.